This TCR beta chain was identified during a study of post-analysis software for immune sequencing data. Comments on this clonotype: Its antigen is unknown.

The CDR3 sequence is 15 residues long. V dropped 6 bases and J dropped 3 bases, with 18 bases sitting between them. The germline V gene encodes CDR1 DFQATT and CDR2 SNEGSKA (reference sequence). The TCR beta cDNA libraries carried unique molecular identifiers. MiXCR, run by TCRdb on the PCR reads, gives a single entry per CDR3 protein. In the table there are roughly 540,000 distinct CDR3 sequences, about a third of which are singletons. Whole-study results and caveats: Five or six TRBV segments, TRBV5-6, TRBV5-1 and TRBV20-1 among them, were found more frequent in patients than controls.

This receptor was identified in a girl aged 2-17 years with multiple sclerosis. V is TRBV20-1 and J is TRBJ1-5; D not certain. The sequencing sample was made of blood. CDR3 nucleotide sequence: TGCAGTGCCGCAGAGGGCAGCCTTTACAATCAGCCCCAGCATTTT. The encoded protein is CSAAEGSLYNQPQHF.